A single sample is the source of the 30 T cell receptor beta chains below, sequenced in a study of blood T cell repertoires in COVID-19. Clones were sequenced by immunoSEQ multiplex PCR, and TCRdb holds only the in-frame ones, with some missing. This sample has 250,000 to 350,000 clones, with approximately 82% found just once. The sample taken for sequencing was peripheral blood. These receptors originate from a woman aged 45-65 years with acute or convalescent COVID-19.

The chain carries TRBV25-1 and TRBJ2-7, with TRBD2 matching over 7 bases. From germline, CDR1 is MGHDK and CDR2 SYGVNS. J was trimmed by 0 bases and V by 8 bases; bases with no gene match: 13. This CDR3 comprises 16 residues. The CDR3 DNA reads as TGTGCCAGCCAGAGCTCAAAGGGAGGGTTCTCCTACGAGCAGTACGTC. It specifies CASQSSKGGFSYEQYV.

The rearrangement joins TRBV6-1 to TRBJ1-5; a possible D gene is TRBD1 (6 bases). CDR1 MNHNS and CDR2 SASEGT come from the germline V gene. V lost 3 bases and J 0 bases, leaving 15 bases between the germline ends. This CDR3 contains 17 residues. The CDR3 region has the DNA TGTGCCAGCAGTGAGAGGGGGACACCGGATAGCAATCAGCCCCAGCATTTT. As protein: CASSERGTPDSNQPQHF.

The chain recombines TRBV6-5 with TRBJ1-2; the D gene is possibly TRBD1 (5 bases). This CDR3 is built from 12 residues. V was shortened by 6 bases and J by 3 bases, with 8 bases between the two germline ends. CDR1 MNHEY and CDR2 SVGAGI come from the germline V gene. The chain's CDR3 is CASRGPHYGYTF. The CDR3 bases are TGTGCCAGCAGGGGGCCCCACTATGGCTACACCTTC.

Note on this clone: Germline and junction disagree at one end, which may indicate a read error. The J gene is TRBJ1-2, the V gene TRBV6-1; tentative D call: TRBD1 (6 bases). CDR1 is MNHNS and CDR2 is SASEGT in the germline V gene. The CDR3 totals 10 residues. This CDR3 is CASSEGTAAF. In DNA form, the CDR3 reads TGTGCCAGCAGTGAAGGGACAGCCGCCTTC.

The J gene is TRBJ2-1, the V gene TRBV27; TRBD2 might be the D (6 bases). Germline CDR1 reads MNHEY; CDR2 reads SMNVEV (reference sequence). CDR3 length equals 17 residues. V was pared by 1 base and J by 5 bases, with 18 bases between. Here the CDR3 reads CASSLFSGGRLDNEQFF. The CDR3 DNA reads as TGTGCCAGCAGTTTATTTAGCGGAGGTAGACTAGACAATGAGCAGTTCTTC.

This clone was seen a single time. The chain has TRBV28 and TRBJ1-2; D unclear. The CDR3 extends over 13 amino acids. CDR1 is MDHEN and CDR2 is SYDVKM in the germline V gene. The V gene lost 5 bases and the J gene lost 9 bases, with 16 bases spanning the gap. The CDR3 DNA reads TGTGCCAGCAGTCTCCTGCACCTGGAGAGCTACACCTTC. Translation gives CASSLLHLESYTF.

The chain combines TRBV2 with TRBJ1-5; TRBD1 matches 9 bases. Germline CDR1 is SNHLY and CDR2 is FYNNEI. The CDR3 has 14 amino acids. With V trimmed by 5 bases and J by 9 bases, 8 bases remained unmatched. CDR3 residues: CASSRDRAQAPQHF. CDR3 nucleotide sequence: TGTGCCAGCAGTCGGGACAGGGCGCAGGCGCCCCAGCATTTT.

The chain uses TRBV5-4 and TRBJ1-2; 7 positions match TRBD1. Unmatched junction bases numbered 12, after V lost 2 bases and J lost 8 bases. The CDR3 sequence is 15 residues long. CDR1 is SGHNT, CDR2 YYREEE, per germline (reference sequence). CDR3 nucleotides: TGTGCCAGCAGCTTAGCAACCGACAGGGACGGGGGCTACACCTTC. This sequence encodes CASSLATDRDGGYTF.

This sequence joins TRBV4-1 and TRBJ2-5; TRBD1 matches 10 bases. Germline loops: CDR1 MGHRA, CDR2 YSYEKL. V was clipped by 0 bases and J by 4 bases; unmatched bases: 8. This CDR3 is built from 17 residues. CDR3 in DNA: TGCGCCAGCAGCCAAGATAGGGGACAGGGGCAAGGAGAGACCCAGTACTTC. Residues: CASSQDRGQGQGETQYF.

The rearrangement links TRBV20-1 to TRBJ2-7, with D possibly matching TRBD2 (5 bases). Germline V gene sequence: CDR1 DFQATT, CDR2 SNEGSKA (reference sequence). The CDR3 runs 11 residues. Trimming cost V 7 bases and J 5 bases, with 12 bases left between them. CDR3 loop: CSGGLADEQYF. The DNA of the CDR3 is TGCAGTGGAGGGCTAGCAGACGAGCAGTACTTC.

The chain uses TRBV6-5 and TRBJ1-1; D unresolved. Between the trimmed V and J ends, which lost 2 bases and 7 bases, there was a span of 11 bases. The CDR3 loop spans 13 amino acids. In germline, CDR1 is MNHEY, CDR2 SVGAGI. DNA for the CDR3: TGTGCCAGCAGTTACACGAGGGCTGGTGAAGCTTTCTTT. Translating gives CASSYTRAGEAFF.

This clone was recorded only once. The gene calls are TRBV12-3 or TRBV12-4 and TRBJ2-2; maybe TRBD1 (5 bases). The CDR3 loop spans 13 amino acids. V shed 5 bases and J shed 6 bases, with 10 bases lying between them. Here the CDR3 DNA reads TGTGCCAGCAGTCACCAGGGTCCCGGGGAGCTGTTTTTT. Translated: CASSHQGPGELFF.

The chain couples TRBV7-9 to TRBJ1-1; no firm D call. Germline-derived CDR1 and CDR2 are SEHNR and FQNEAQ (reference sequence). The CDR3 sequence is 16 residues long. Trimming shortened V by 7 bases and J by 2 bases, and 20 bases separated the two germline ends. CDR3 DNA: TGTGCCAGCACACAGTTGTCGGGAGCACAAAACACTGAAGCTTTCTTT. Translation: CASTQLSGAQNTEAFF. The whole variable domain, remainder taken from reference TRBV7-9 and TRBJ1-1, is DTGVSQNPRHKITKRGQNVTFRCDPISEHNRLYWYRQTLGQGPEFLTYFQNEAQLEKSRLLSDRFSAERPKGSFSTLEIQRTEQGDSAMYLCASTQLSGAQNTEAFFGQGTRLTVV.

The CDR3 DNA reads as TGTGCCACCTTAGACAGGGGTTCCGGGGCCAACGTCCTGACTTTC. Translating it yields CATLDRGSGANVLTF. The rearrangement links TRBV19 to TRBJ2-6, with 8 bases that match TRBD1. The germline V gene has CDR1 LNHDA and CDR2 SQIVND (reference sequence). CDR3 length: 15 amino acids. Trimming cost V 10 bases and J 4 bases; bases outside gene matches: 9. Using reference TRBV19 and TRBJ2-6 for the parts outside the CDR3, the full variable domain is DGGITQSPKYLFRKEGQNVTLSCEQNLNHDAMYWYRQDPGQGLRLIYYSQIVNDFQKGDIAEGYSVSREKKESFPLTVTSAQKNPTAFYLCATLDRGSGANVLTFGAGSRLTVL.

The chain links TRBV6-2 or TRBV6-3 to TRBJ2-1, with D unclear. The V gene lost 1 base and the J gene lost 5 bases, with 12 bases spanning the gap. CDR1 is MNHEY and CDR2 is SVGEGT in the germline V gene. The CDR3 contains 15 residues. This CDR3 reads CASSYYERGNNEQFF. The CDR3 DNA sequence: TGTGCCAGCAGTTACTATGAGAGAGGTAACAATGAGCAGTTCTTC.

The chain joins TRBV30 to TRBJ1-6; TRBD1 agrees at 8 bases. V trimming: 4 bases; J trimming: 8 bases; junction bases outside the gene matches: 7. This CDR3 has 14 amino acids. Germline CDR1 GTSNPN, CDR2 SVGIG (reference sequence). The DNA of the CDR3 is TGTGCCTGGAATTTAGGACAGGGAGATTCACCCCTCCACTTT. Its protein is CAWNLGQGDSPLHF.

The sample holds a few counts of this clone. This chain connects TRBV5-1 to TRBJ1-2, with a possible D match to TRBD1 (5 bases). V lost 4 bases, J lost 1 base, and 14 bases lay in between. Germline V gene data show CDR1 as SGHRS and CDR2 as YFSETQ. CDR3 length: 15 residues. CDR3 protein: CASSPAGQLNYGYTF. CDR3 sequence (DNA): TGCGCCAGCAGCCCCGCGGGGCAGCTTAACTATGGCTACACCTTC.

The rearrangement links TRBV4-2 to TRBJ2-5, with a weak D call TRBD2 (5 bases). Germline V gene sequence: CDR1 LGHNA, CDR2 YNFKEQ. The CDR3 consists of 14 residues. V lost 1 base to trimming and J lost 5 bases, with 11 bases between them. DNA of the CDR3: TGTGCCAGCAGCCAAGGAGGCGGGTTTGAGACCCAGTACTTC. Protein sequence: CASSQGGGFETQYF.

The chain joins TRBV5-4 to TRBJ1-1, with 9 bases aligning to TRBD1. V trimming: 3 bases; J trimming: 4 bases; junction bases outside the gene matches: 7. CDR3 length: 15 amino acids. The germline V gene encodes CDR1 SGHNT and CDR2 YYREEE (reference sequence). CDR3 in amino acids: CASSWDRAEGTEAFF. The CDR3 DNA reads as TGTGCCAGCAGCTGGGACAGGGCAGAAGGCACTGAAGCTTTCTTT.

This chain's CDR3 is CASSQTDRVGNYGYTF. The CDR3 DNA is TGCGCCAGCAGCCAGACGGACAGGGTGGGCAACTATGGCTACACCTTC. The rearrangement joins TRBV4-1 to TRBJ1-2; 8 nucleotides agree with TRBD1. Trimming cost V 3 bases and J 2 bases; bases outside gene matches: 8. This CDR3 has 16 residues. Germline V lookup: CDR1 MGHRA, CDR2 YSYEKL.

The rearrangement joins TRBV5-1 to TRBJ2-2; 10 bases agree with TRBD1. The CDR3 is 15 amino acids. V trimming: 3 bases; J trimming: 4 bases; junction bases outside the gene matches: 3. Per germline, CDR1 SGHRS and CDR2 YFSETQ. CDR3 region: CASSSRQGATGELFF. CDR3 sequence (DNA): TGCGCCAGCAGCTCAAGACAGGGGGCCACCGGGGAGCTGTTTTTT.

This chain links TRBV5-1 with TRBJ1-3; 7 bases fit TRBD1. The V segment lost 0 bases and the J segment 3 bases; nucleotides outside the gene matches: 0. This CDR3 contains 14 residues. CDR1 is SGHRS, CDR2 YFSETQ, per germline. The CDR3 DNA sequence: TGCGCCAGCAGCTTGGGACAGGGTGGAAACACCATATATTTT. This encodes CASSLGQGGNTIYF.

The J gene is TRBJ2-5, the V gene TRBV15; tentatively, D is TRBD1 (7 bases). Per the germline V gene, CDR1 is LNHNV and CDR2 is YYDKDF (reference sequence). Trimming took 6 bases from V and 5 from J, leaving 19 bases between them. This CDR3 comprises 15 residues. The CDR3 DNA is TGTGCCACCAGGGAACGCGACAGGGCGGGGGAGACCCAGTACTTC. This translates into CATRERDRAGETQYF.

The chain employs TRBV30 and TRBJ1-6; D gene unclear. CDR1 is GTSNPN and CDR2 is SVGIG in the germline V gene (reference sequence). Trimming took off 3 bases at V and 7 bases at J, with 13 bases between the two ends. This CDR3 is 14 amino acids long. DNA of the CDR3: TGTGCCTGGAGGGAGGTCTCCGGCAATTCACCCCTCCACTTT. Translating it yields CAWREVSGNSPLHF.

In regard to this clone: Other DNA sequences in this specimen translate into the identical CDR3. The V call is TRBV3-1 (or the pseudogene TRBV3-2), the J call TRBJ1-1, with D maybe TRBD1 (5 bases). This CDR3 is built from 12 residues. V was clipped by 3 bases and J by 5 bases, with 7 bases between them. The germline V gene encodes CDR1 LGHDT and CDR2 YNNKEL (reference sequence). The CDR3 protein is CASSHRGTEAFF. Written as DNA, the CDR3 is TGTGCCAGCAGCCACCGGGGGACTGAAGCTTTCTTT.

J is TRBJ1-5 and V is TRBV14, with 7 bases aligning to TRBD1. The germline CDR1 and CDR2 sequences are SGHDN and FVKESK. The CDR3 runs to 13 residues. J lost 4 bases, V lost 4 bases, and 1 base had no gene match. The CDR3 DNA sequence: TGTGCCAGCAGCCGGGGACAGAATCAGCCCCAGCATTTT. It yields the protein CASSRGQNQPQHF. Full variable domain (remainder filled in from reference TRBV14 and TRBJ1-5): EAGVTQFPSHSVIEKGQTVTLRCDPISGHDNLYWYRRVMGKEIKFLLHFVKESKQDESGMPNNRFLAERTGGTYSTLKVQPAELEDSGVYFCASSRGQNQPQHFGDGTRLSIL.

On this clone: The identical CDR3 is also encoded by other nucleotide sequences in the sample. J is TRBJ1-2 and V is TRBV6-5; 7 nucleotides align to TRBD1. Germline CDR1 reads MNHEY; CDR2 reads SVGAGI. The CDR3 is 13 residues long. The V segment lost 2 bases and the J segment 5 bases; nucleotides outside the gene matches: 2. The CDR3: CASSYDRVYGYTF. CDR3 nucleotide sequence: TGTGCCAGCAGTTACGACAGGGTGTATGGCTACACCTTC.

This chain joins TRBV27 and TRBJ1-6, with D perhaps matching TRBD1 (5 bases). The CDR3 totals 14 residues. V was clipped by 6 bases and J by 8 bases, with 14 bases between them. The V gene's germline CDR1 is MNHEY and CDR2 SMNVEV (reference sequence). The CDR3 DNA follows: TGTGCCAGCAGGGAGGGGTGGGAGGATTCACCCCTCCACTTT. Encoded protein: CASREGWEDSPLHF.

The chain links TRBV11-3 to TRBJ2-1; 9 bases are a match to TRBD1. This CDR3 spans 18 amino acids. V lost 4 bases, J lost 0 bases, and 10 bases stayed unmatched. Per the germline V gene, CDR1 is SGHNT and CDR2 is YENEEA. CDR3 DNA sequence: TGTGCCAGCAGCTCCGGGACAGGGAAAACCCCCTCCTACAATGAGCAGTTCTTC. Amino acids: CASSSGTGKTPSYNEQFF. Supplemented by reference TRBV11-3 and TRBJ2-1, the full variable domain reads EAGVVQSPRYKIIEKKQPVAFWCNPISGHNTLYWYLQNLGQGPELLIRYENEEAVDDSQLPKDRFSAERLKGVDSTLKIQPAELGDSAVYLCASSSGTGKTPSYNEQFFGPGTRLTVL.

This sequence joins TRBV10-2 and TRBJ1-1, with D perhaps matching TRBD1 (5 bases). The CDR3 covers 14 residues. Germline V gene data show CDR1 as WSHSY and CDR2 as SAAADI. Trimming took off 4 bases at V and 5 bases at J, with 14 bases between the two ends. Here the CDR3 DNA reads TGCGCCAGCAGTGGACAGTCTTTGCGGACTGAAGCTTTCTTT. Residues: CASSGQSLRTEAFF.